This T cell receptor (beta chain) stems from a study of T cell changes during pregnancy in multiple sclerosis. V was clipped by 1 base and J by 5 bases, with 10 bases between them. The CDR3 is 13 residues long. Germline CDR1 is SGHNT and CDR2 is YYREEE (reference sequence). TCRdb keeps only in-frame clones here, not all; method: immunoSEQ multiplex PCR. The data show more than 95,000 clones, with approximately 93% seen just once and 0.99% held by the top ten. The receptor comes from a female donor with multiple sclerosis, enrolled in a pregnancy study. Material: peripheral blood, obtained after pregnancy. This chain connects TRBV5-4 to TRBJ2-7; weak D call: TRBD1 (6 bases). CDR3 amino acids: CASSLNRVNEQYF. For the CDR3, the DNA is TGTGCCAGCAGCTTGAACAGGGTCAACGAGCAGTACTTC.